This T cell receptor beta chain was recovered during a study of early T cells in non-severe SARS-CoV-2 infection. Whole-study context: Sequencing of unsorted whole blood was done on bulk RNA, leaving chains unpaired. Study findings and constraints: Private and CD4 specificities were missed by VDJdb matching, skewed to anti-spike CD8.

This clonotype was seen at least ten times. Its cognate antigen is unknown. CDR1 MGHDK and CDR2 SYGVNS come from the germline V gene. J gave up 5 bases and V 1 base, and 5 bases lay outside the gene matches. The CDR3 sequence is 16 residues long. Each cDNA molecule carried a unique molecular identifier. MiXCR, run by TCRdb on the 5' RACE reads, gives a single entry per CDR3 protein. The table has 70,000 or so distinct CDR3 sequences, about 12% seen once. The sample comprised whole blood. The chain uses TRBV25-1 and TRBJ2-2, with TRBD2 matching over 9 bases. The sequence was collected from an adult who was a healthcare worker with PCR-confirmed SARS-CoV-2 infection or an uninfected control (not recorded which). This CDR3 is CASSELAGEVTGELFF. Written as DNA, the CDR3 is TGTGCCAGCAGTGAATTAGCGGGAGAAGTTACCGGGGAGCTGTTTTTT.